The TCR beta chain under discussion was sequenced for a study of cytomegalovirus exposure and HLA in healthy donors. Overall study findings and caveats: Later, an analysis showed that TCR beta chains associated with HLA were more clonally expanded than others that were equally common.

Healthy people donating bone marrow made up the donors. As concerns this clone: Its antigen is not known.

PCR amplification relied on 60 Vbeta primers (plus 13 Jbeta primers). The protocol was immunoSEQ multiplex PCR, while the TCRdb copy is restricted to in-frame clones and leaves out a portion. The sample records 35,000 to 45,000 clones, about 50% being singletons. The germline V gene encodes CDR1 MNHEY and CDR2 SVGAGI. Trimming at V came to 4 bases and at J to 6 bases, leaving 8 bases not matched to a gene. The CDR3 totals 15 residues. The receptor was derived from a human donor in good health. Sequences were obtained from PBMCs. The genes are TRBV6-5 and TRBJ2-2; 7 bases agree with TRBD1. The DNA of the CDR3 is TGTGCCAGCAGTTCCACAACAGGGGCCCCCGGGGAGCTGTTTTTT. This codes for CASSSTTGAPGELFF.